The 31 T cell receptor beta chains below all came from one sample that was sequenced in a study of T cells after yellow fever vaccination. Each CDR3 protein is one row after TCRdb ran MiXCR on the 5' RACE reads. The repertoire holds approximately 600,000 distinct CDR3 sequences, with over 9% as singletons. The sequenced sample was PBMCs, obtained on the day of the yellow fever booster vaccination. Receptors originate from a man aged 25-45 years who received the YFV17D yellow fever vaccine.

The chain joins TRBV27 to TRBJ2-5; D ambiguous. CDR1 and CDR2 (germline): MNHEY, SMNVEV (reference sequence). Trimming shortened V by 5 bases and J by 2 bases, and 15 bases separated the two germline ends. The CDR3 contains 15 residues. As DNA, the CDR3 is TGTGCCAGCAGTGGGTTTAAGGGCTGGCAAGAGACCCAGTACTTC. It codes for CASSGFKGWQETQYF.

In its sample, this clonotype was seen a few times. V usage is TRBV7-3 and J usage is TRBJ2-1; possibly TRBD1 for D (7 bases). V lost 5 bases and J lost 4, with 15 bases in between. The germline gives CDR1 SGHTA, CDR2 FQGTGA. This CDR3 has 15 residues. The CDR3 DNA follows: TGTGCCAGCAGCGCCAGGGGGGAAGGATACAATGAGCAGTTCTTC. It is translated as CASSARGEGYNEQFF.

The rearrangement uses TRBV12-3 or TRBV12-4 and TRBJ2-3; 9 bases map to TRBD2. V dropped 6 bases and J dropped 2; count of bases not matched to a gene: 9. This CDR3 contains 16 residues. The CDR3 here is CASSIGTSRTTDTQYF. The CDR3 DNA reads as TGTGCCAGCAGCATAGGGACTAGCAGAACCACAGATACGCAGTATTTT.

In its sample, this clonotype was seen a few times. This chain links TRBV29-1 with TRBJ2-7, with 7 bases matching TRBD1. Germline values: CDR1 SQVTM, CDR2 ANQGSEA. This CDR3 comprises 12 residues. V was pared by 6 bases and J by 4 bases, with 6 bases of the junction left unmatched. The CDR3 nucleotides are TGCAGCGTAGGGACAGAAAGTTACGAGCAGTACTTC. Amino acids: CSVGTESYEQYF.

Ten or more counts support this clonotype. The chain couples TRBV11-2 to TRBJ2-1; D uncertain. The CDR3 totals 15 residues. The germline CDR1 and CDR2 sequences are SGHAT and FQNNGV. Between the trimmed V and J ends, which lost 5 bases and 6 bases, there was a span of 17 bases. CDR3 DNA: TGTGCCAGCAGCAAGGGCCTAATGGGATCCAATGAGCAGTTCTTC. It specifies CASSKGLMGSNEQFF.

Turning to this clonotype: With a much larger clone just one base away, this may be a read error. The CDR3 bases are TGCTGTGCTAGAGGTACTAGCGGCCAAGAGACCCAGTACTTC. It translates to CCARGTSGQETQYF. The gene calls are TRBV20-1 and TRBJ2-5; 8 nucleotides line up with TRBD2. The germline V gene encodes CDR1 DFQATT and CDR2 SNEGSKA (reference sequence). The CDR3 is made up of 14 amino acids.

This clonotype was observed a handful of times. The chain links TRBV5-1 to TRBJ2-7; weak D call: TRBD2 (5 bases). This CDR3 region has 14 residues. Germline values: CDR1 SGHRS, CDR2 YFSETQ. Trimming left V 6 bases short and J 1 base short, with 14 bases between. Here the CDR3 reads CASNVDPGSYEQYF. CDR3 nucleotides: TGCGCCAGCAATGTAGATCCGGGGTCCTACGAGCAGTACTTC.

This clonotype was counted a few times. The rearrangement joins TRBV7-2 to TRBJ1-2, with 8 bases matching TRBD1. Unmatched junction bases numbered 6, after V lost 5 bases and J lost 4 bases. Germline loops: CDR1 SGHTA, CDR2 FQGNSA. The CDR3 sequence is 14 residues long. The CDR3 protein is CASSVDRGGYGYTF. DNA of the CDR3: TGTGCCAGCAGCGTCGACAGGGGAGGCTATGGCTACACCTTC.

The V and J genes are TRBV7-7 and TRBJ2-3, with a weak D call TRBD1 (6 bases). Germline CDR1 is SSHAT and CDR2 is FNYEAQ (reference sequence). V shed 6 bases and J shed 1 base, with 14 bases lying between them. The CDR3 has 15 amino acids. The CDR3 bases are TGTGCCAGCAGTCAAACCAGGGGCCGCACAGATACGCAGTATTTT. Its translation: CASSQTRGRTDTQYF.

The sample holds a few counts of this clonotype. V is TRBV4-3 and J is TRBJ2-2, with D unclear. V lost 4 bases and J 0 bases, leaving 6 bases between the germline ends. Germline values: CDR1 LGHNA, CDR2 YSLEER. The CDR3 consists of 14 residues. In DNA form, the CDR3 reads TGCGCCAGCAGCCCTTATTCGAACACCGGGGAGCTGTTTTTT. It yields the protein CASSPYSNTGELFF.

This clonotype has more than one count but fewer than ten. The genes are TRBV14 and TRBJ2-5; D is perhaps TRBD1 or TRBD2 (7 bases each). Per germline, CDR1 SGHDN and CDR2 FVKESK. This CDR3 is built from 16 residues. V was trimmed by 0 bases and J by 5 bases, leaving 16 bases between them. In nucleotides, the CDR3 is TGTGCCAGCAGCCAAGAGCTCAACAGGGGAGGGGAGACCCAGTACTTC. This encodes CASSQELNRGGETQYF.

This clonotype showed up just a few times. V and J are TRBV3-1 and TRBJ2-5; 7 bases match TRBD2. CDR3 length: 15 amino acids. After removal of 0 bases from V and 3 bases from J, the junction contained 4 bases not matched to a gene. CDR1 and CDR2 (germline): LGHDT, YNNKEL (reference sequence). The CDR3 nucleotides are TGTGCCAGCAGCCAAGATCCTAGCGGTGAAGAGACCCAGTACTTC. Translation: CASSQDPSGEETQYF.

V and J are TRBV28 and TRBJ1-2; 7 bases align to TRBD1. Trimming took 7 bases from V and 3 from J; bases not matched to a gene: 17. Looked up from germline, CDR1 is MDHEN and CDR2 is SYDVKM. The CDR3 loop spans 17 amino acids. CDR3 in amino acids: CASNILGTAGPHYGYTF. The DNA of the CDR3 is TGTGCCAGCAATATACTAGGGACAGCGGGGCCCCACTATGGCTACACCTTC.

This clonotype was picked up a small number of times. J is TRBJ2-2 and V is TRBV24-1; 7 bases match TRBD2. The CDR3 is 15 amino acids. V was pared by 7 bases and J by 7 bases, with 11 bases of the junction left unmatched. Looked up from germline, CDR1 is KGHDR and CDR2 is SFDVKD. The CDR3 spells CATRSQRLAIGELFF. CDR3 sequence (DNA): TGTGCCACCAGGTCCCAGAGACTAGCAATCGGGGAGCTGTTTTTT.

The rearrangement uses TRBV20-1 and TRBJ1-6; a possible D gene is TRBD1 (5 bases). The germline V gene has CDR1 DFQATT and CDR2 SNEGSKA (reference sequence). The V gene lost 5 bases and the J gene lost 5 bases, with 13 bases spanning the gap. The CDR3 loop spans 14 amino acids. The CDR3 reads CSASLGANNSPLHF. For the CDR3, the DNA is TGCAGTGCTTCCCTCGGGGCGAATAATTCACCCCTCCACTTT.

This clonotype was counted only a few times. The chain couples TRBV20-1 to TRBJ2-7; TRBD2 matches 10 bases. The CDR3 is made up of 17 amino acids. V was pared by 0 bases and J by 1 base, with 9 bases of the junction left unmatched. Germline lookup yields CDR1 DFQATT and CDR2 SNEGSKA (reference sequence). Written as DNA, the CDR3 is TGCAGTGCTAGAGATCTTAAAGCGGGAGGGGTGTCCTACGAGCAGTACTTC. Translated, it gives CSARDLKAGGVSYEQYF.

Ten or more counts support this clonotype. The CDR3 DNA sequence: TGTGCCAGCAGCTTTGGTTCCTCCTATAATTCACCCCTCCACTTT. Encoded protein: CASSFGSSYNSPLHF. The chain has TRBV7-9 and TRBJ1-6; D is unresolved. Trimming took 3 bases from V and 0 from J, leaving 6 bases between them. The CDR3 has 15 residues. Germline V gene lookup returns CDR1 SEHNR and CDR2 FQNEAQ (reference sequence).

V gene TRBV5-1 combines with J gene TRBJ1-5, with a weak D call TRBD1 (5 bases). Germline CDR1 reads SGHRS; CDR2 reads YFSETQ. Trimming took 0 bases from V and 3 from J, leaving 10 bases between them. CDR3 size: 15 residues. In DNA form, the CDR3 reads TGCGCCAGCAGCTTGGCCCCGGGGCTCAATCAGCCCCAGCATTTT. Protein sequence: CASSLAPGLNQPQHF.

The chain has TRBV5-5 and TRBJ2-5; the match to TRBD2 covers 9 bases. After removal of 6 bases from V and 3 bases from J, the junction contained 6 bases not matched to a gene. The CDR3 sequence is 14 residues long. CDR1 and CDR2 (germline): SGHKS, YYEKEE (reference sequence). CDR3 amino acids: CASIRLAVEETQYF. The CDR3 DNA is TGTGCCAGCATCCGACTAGCGGTTGAAGAGACCCAGTACTTC.

V and J are TRBV12-3 or TRBV12-4 and TRBJ1-1; no clear D gene. The CDR3 has 11 residues. Trimming pared 8 bases from V and 2 bases from J, leaving 6 bases between. The DNA for the CDR3 is TGTGCCAGCGTATCCAACACTGAAGCTTTCTTT. Residues: CASVSNTEAFF.

This clonotype was counted at least ten times. This chain connects TRBV7-8 to TRBJ2-7; possibly TRBD2 for D (6 bases). Trimming left V 0 bases short and J 4 bases short, with 13 bases between. CDR1 is SGHVS and CDR2 is FQNEAQ in the germline V gene. This CDR3 spans 15 amino acids. The CDR3 loop is CASSLATSLEYEQYF. The CDR3 DNA reads TGTGCCAGCAGCTTAGCGACTAGTCTGGAGTACGAGCAGTACTTC. Based on the CDR3 plus reference TRBV7-8 and TRBJ2-7, the full variable domain is GAGVSQSPRYKVAKRGQDVALRCDPISGHVSLFWYQQALGQGPEFLTYFQNEAQLDKSGLPSDRFFAERPEGSVSTLKIQRTQQEDSAVYLCASSLATSLEYEQYFGPGTRLTVT.

Many counts were recorded for this clonotype. The chain combines TRBV20-1 with TRBJ2-2, with D perhaps matching TRBD1 or TRBD2 (5 bases each). Germline V CDR1 and CDR2: DFQATT, SNEGSKA (reference sequence). Trimming took off 3 bases at V and 3 bases at J, with 20 bases between the two ends. The CDR3 is made up of 17 amino acids. The chain's CDR3 is CSASSPLGRGDTGELFF. The CDR3 nucleotides are TGCAGTGCTAGTTCCCCCCTTGGTAGGGGAGACACCGGGGAGCTGTTTTTT.

This clonotype came up a few times. The rearrangement joins TRBV9 to TRBJ1-1; TRBD1 agrees at 9 bases. CDR1 and CDR2 from the germline V gene are SGDLS and YYNGEE. V trimming: 4 bases; J trimming: 10 bases; junction bases outside the gene matches: 8. The CDR3 extends over 13 amino acids. The CDR3 loop reads CASSPGDRAGAFF. The CDR3 nucleotides are TGTGCCAGCAGCCCAGGGGACAGGGCGGGAGCTTTCTTT.

This sequence joins TRBV6-5 and TRBJ2-3; D call uncertain. From germline, CDR1 is MNHEY and CDR2 SVGAGI. Trimming stripped 0 bases from V and 0 bases from J, with 7 bases between. The length of the CDR3 is 15 residues. In nucleotides, the CDR3 is TGTGCCAGCAGTTACTCATTCGGGAGCACAGATACGCAGTATTTT. Translating gives CASSYSFGSTDTQYF.

The chain is built from TRBV4-2 and TRBJ2-7; D is undetermined. V was clipped by 0 bases and J by 5 bases, with 11 bases between them. Germline values: CDR1 LGHNA, CDR2 YNFKEQ. CDR3 length: 14 residues. CDR3 in amino acids: CASSQEGIGDEQYF. CDR3 bases: TGTGCCAGCAGCCAAGAGGGCATAGGAGACGAGCAGTACTTC.

V is TRBV7-3 and J is TRBJ1-2; D is unclear. Trimming cost V 1 base and J 7 bases, with 10 bases left between them. Germline CDR1 and CDR2: SGHTA and FQGTGA. This CDR3 region has 13 residues. CDR3 loop: CASSLNQAGGYTF. The CDR3 bases are TGTGCCAGCAGCTTAAACCAGGCTGGTGGCTACACCTTC.

The chain carries TRBV14 and TRBJ2-7, with D possibly TRBD2 on 6 matching bases. The germline CDR1 and CDR2 sequences are SGHDN and FVKESK. This CDR3 has 14 residues. The V gene lost 3 bases and the J gene lost 4 bases, with 13 bases spanning the gap. This CDR3 is CASSHHGGIYEQYF. The CDR3 DNA is TGTGCCAGCAGCCATCACGGGGGAATTTACGAGCAGTACTTC.

Regarding this clonotype: A junction boundary mismatches the germline segment, possibly from a read error. The V gene is TRBV20-1, the J gene TRBJ2-1, with 12 nucleotides matching TRBD2. The CDR3 is made up of 17 amino acids. The germline V gene encodes CDR1 DFQATT and CDR2 SNEGSKA (reference sequence). The CDR3 DNA sequence: TGCAGTGCTAGAGGGGCGACTAGCGGGAGCTCCTGCAATGAGCAGTTCTTC. Its protein product is CSARGATSGSSCNEQFF.

V and J are TRBV7-2 and TRBJ2-5; TRBD1 matches at 8 bases. Germline CDR1 reads SGHTA; CDR2 reads FQGNSA. The CDR3 length is 13 residues. Trimming at V came to 5 bases and at J to 6 bases, leaving 5 bases not matched to a gene. The CDR3 reads CASSVDRVKTQYF. CDR3 coding DNA: TGTGCCAGCAGCGTGGACAGGGTGAAGACCCAGTACTTC.

The genes are TRBV20-1 and TRBJ2-7; TRBD1 aligns across 7 bases. The CDR3 sequence is 12 residues long. The junction had 4 bases not matched to a gene; V was cut back by 5 bases and J by 3 bases. Looked up from germline, CDR1 is DFQATT and CDR2 is SNEGSKA (reference sequence). The CDR3 region is CSAGDRYYEQYF. CDR3 DNA sequence: TGCAGTGCTGGGGACAGATACTACGAGCAGTACTTC.

This clonotype turned up a few times. The chain joins TRBV11-1 to TRBJ2-3, with TRBD1 identical over 7 bases. V gave up 4 bases and J gave up 3 bases; unmatched junction bases: 4. CDR1 and CDR2 from the germline V gene are SGHAT and FQDESV (reference sequence). The CDR3 consists of 14 residues. The CDR3 here is CASSSRDSTDTQYF. The CDR3 DNA reads TGTGCCAGCAGCTCCCGGGACAGTACAGATACGCAGTATTTT.